This is a list of T cell receptor beta chains from one sample in a study of cytotoxic CD8 clonotypes in ibrutinib-treated CLL. Generated by immunoSEQ multiplex PCR, the TCRdb table keeps only in-frame clones and is missing some. The sample yields about 68,000 clones, around two thirds seen once. This material consisted of PBMCs, taken after 12 months of ibrutinib treatment. Receptors were obtained from a human donor with chronic lymphocytic leukemia. Each CDR3 is given with its conserved first and last residue. D genes are given only for firm matches. Rows may omit the clone size; those that give it use once, few, many or a size class.

CDR3 length,clone size,J gene,V gene,D gene,CDR3 protein,CDR3 DNA
14,.,TRBJ1-1,TRBV7-3,.,CASSLGRVGTEAFF,TGTGCCAGCAGCTTGGGCAGGGTGGGTACTGAAGCTTTCTTT
13,.,TRBJ2-1,TRBV29-1,.,CSVVLQANHEQFF,TGCAGCGTTGTTCTACAGGCAAACCATGAGCAGTTCTTC
15,.,TRBJ2-7,TRBV2,.,CASSEGQAHSYEQYF,TGTGCCAGCAGTGAAGGACAGGCCCACTCCTACGAGCAGTACTTC
13,.,TRBJ1-2,TRBV6-4,.,CASSPSGNYGYTF,TGTGCCAGCTCGCCGTCCGGTAACTATGGCTACACCTTC
18,.,TRBJ2-7,TRBV7-2,TRBD1,CASSLVSAGGLVLYEQYF,TGTGCCAGCAGCTTAGTTTCGGCAGGGGGCTTAGTACTCTACGAGCAGTACTTC
15,few,TRBJ1-6,TRBV4-3,.,CASSQDQGGGSPLHF,TGCGCCAGCAGCCAAGATCAAGGGGGTGGTTCACCCCTCCACTTT
15,.,TRBJ2-3,TRBV25-1,TRBD1,CASSERTGGFDTQYF,TGTGCCAGCAGTGAAAGGACAGGGGGCTTTGATACGCAGTATTTT
13,once,TRBJ1-3,TRBV6-1,.,CASLLDSGNTIYF,TGTGCCAGCTTACTTGACTCTGGAAACACCATATATTTT
14,few,TRBJ2-7,TRBV18,.,CASSPLQGEGEQYF,TGTGCCAGCTCACCACTACAGGGAGAAGGGGAGCAGTACTTC
16,once,TRBJ2-3,TRBV19,TRBD1,CASSILQGLETDTQYF,TGTGCCAGTAGTATCTTACAGGGGTTGGAGACAGATACGCAGTATTTT